This paragraph reports one T cell receptor (beta chain). Its antigen remains unknown. Trimming removed 4 bases from V and 6 bases from J, with 23 bases in between. CDR1 and CDR2 from the germline V gene are SGDLS and YYNGEE. This CDR3 has 16 amino acids. These data come from a study of shared clonotypes between healthy human individuals. All of the donors resided in Nashville, Tennessee, and each was a Caucasian adult. Findings and caveats of the study: What naive subsets generally showed was a larger estimated richness than memory subsets showed. The donor pool, a small one, limited the genetic and exposure-history diversity represented.

Each replicate PCR on the sorted subsets used approximately 200 ng DNA (around 30,000 T cell genomes). Profiled with immunoSEQ multiplex PCR; TCRdb holds only in-frame clones, not every one. The sample includes about 1.5 million clones, approximately 96% of them seen just once. This receptor was obtained from a man aged 25-45 years in good health. Sequenced sample: naive CD4+ T cells sorted from blood. Subset here: CD45RA+ positively selected. The V call is TRBV9, the J call TRBJ2-7; D tentatively reads TRBD1 or TRBD2 (5 bases each). CDR3 nucleotides: TGTGCCAGCAGCCAAAACTCCGGAAGAGGGGTCGGCGAGCAGTACTTC. It specifies CASSQNSGRGVGEQYF.